The 26 T cell receptor beta chains given below trace back to one sample, sequenced in a study of cytomegalovirus exposure and HLA in healthy donors. Researchers ran the PCR with 60 Vbeta and 13 Jbeta primers. Some clones are missing from TCRdb's copy, which holds only in-frame ones; the method was immunoSEQ multiplex PCR. This table holds fewer than 150,000 clones, approximately 71% found once. What was sequenced was PBMCs. The receptors originated from a woman between 45 and 65 years old in good health and CMV-seronegative.

The rearrangement uses TRBV27 and TRBJ2-7, with 9 bases fitting TRBD1. CDR3 length: 17 amino acids. V was clipped by 7 bases and J by 3 bases; unmatched bases: 16. Germline V gene lookup returns CDR1 MNHEY and CDR2 SMNVEV (reference sequence). The CDR3 spells CASKLYLGTGSFYEQYF. The CDR3 nucleotides are TGTGCCAGCAAACTTTATCTCGGGACAGGGAGTTTCTACGAGCAGTACTTC.

The rearrangement joins TRBV2 to TRBJ1-1; D is unclear. Germline values: CDR1 SNHLY, CDR2 FYNNEI. V was shortened by 7 bases and J by 1 base, with 13 bases between the two germline ends. The CDR3 is 14 amino acids. The CDR3 here is CASMLRFQNTEAFF. The CDR3 DNA is TGTGCCAGCATGTTGAGGTTTCAGAACACTGAAGCTTTCTTT.

On this clone itself: Sequence at one end of the junction differs from germline and may be a read error. This chain links TRBV7-7 with TRBJ2-1; possible D gene TRBD1, 6 bases. The CDR3 covers 13 residues. Germline CDR1 and CDR2: SSHAT and FNYEAQ (reference sequence). CDR3 sequence: CASSEQGWNEQFF. As DNA, the CDR3 is TGTGCTAGCAGCGAACAGGGTTGGAATGAGCAGTTCTTC. Using reference TRBV7-7 and TRBJ2-1 for the parts outside the CDR3, the full variable domain is GAGVSQSPRYKVTKRGQDVTLRCDPISSHATLYWYQQALGQGPEFLTYFNYEAQPDKSGLPSDRFSAERPEGSISTLTIQRTEQRDSAMYRCASSEQGWNEQFFGPGTRLTVL.

The V call is TRBV5-5, the J call TRBJ2-3; no reliable D call. Germline V lookup: CDR1 SGHKS, CDR2 YYEKEE (reference sequence). Trimming left V 1 base short and J 1 base short, with 13 bases between. This CDR3 contains 16 residues. CDR3: CASSLTGSSGTDTQYF. The CDR3 region has the DNA TGTGCCAGCAGCTTGACCGGGTCCAGCGGCACAGATACGCAGTATTTT.

The chain combines TRBV5-1 with TRBJ1-2; 7 bases agree with TRBD1. CDR1 SGHRS and CDR2 YFSETQ come from the germline V gene. Germline trimming cut 4 bases from V and 3 bases from J; bases unmatched to any gene: 6. The CDR3 is made up of 14 amino acids. The CDR3 loop reads CASSARQGDYGYTF. In DNA, the CDR3 is TGCGCCAGCAGCGCCAGACAGGGTGACTATGGCTACACCTTC.

CDR3 sequence reads: CASSSVNRASTDTQYF. DNA for the CDR3: TGTGCCAGCAGCTCGGTCAACAGGGCTAGCACAGATACGCAGTATTTT. The chain carries TRBV5-4 and TRBJ2-3, with D possibly matching TRBD1 (6 bases). Germline loops: CDR1 SGHNT, CDR2 YYREEE (reference sequence). This CDR3 spans 16 amino acids. V was clipped by 3 bases and J by 0 bases, with 14 bases between them.

The table lists this clone with a count of one. V gene TRBV30 combines with J gene TRBJ1-5; tentative D call: TRBD1 (5 bases). There are 13 residues in the CDR3. From germline, CDR1 is GTSNPN and CDR2 SVGIG (reference sequence). The V gene lost 2 bases and the J gene lost 6 bases, with 11 bases spanning the gap. CDR3 sequence reads: CAWSSTDSQPQHF. The CDR3 region has the DNA TGTGCCTGGAGTTCGACAGACAGTCAGCCCCAGCATTTT.

This chain connects TRBV27 to TRBJ2-3; D might be TRBD1 (6 bases). V lost 5 bases and J 5 bases, leaving 14 bases between the germline ends. CDR1 and CDR2 from the germline V gene are MNHEY and SMNVEV (reference sequence). The CDR3 extends over 14 amino acids. The DNA of the CDR3 is TGTGCCAGCAGTCTTTGGGGGCGCGGAGATACGCAGTATTTT. Encoded protein: CASSLWGRGDTQYF.

This chain joins TRBV2 and TRBJ2-2; the D gene is possibly TRBD1 (5 bases). The CDR3 extends over 14 amino acids. CDR1 is SNHLY and CDR2 is FYNNEI in the germline V gene. V was pared by 4 bases and J by 4 bases, with 10 bases between. The CDR3 region is CASSGQIGTGELFF. As DNA, the CDR3 is TGTGCCAGCAGTGGACAGATTGGCACCGGGGAGCTGTTTTTT.

The CDR3 here is CASSLTSGGDTDTQYF. The DNA of the CDR3 is TGTGCCAGCAGCCTGACTAGCGGGGGGGACACAGATACGCAGTATTTT. The genes are TRBV4-2 and TRBJ2-3; 14 nucleotides align to TRBD2. The CDR3 sequence is 16 residues long. Germline CDR1 LGHNA, CDR2 YNFKEQ. The V and J ends lost 4 bases and 2 bases, in that order; junction bases with no gene match: 2.

The chain recombines TRBV5-1 with TRBJ2-2; a weak D match, TRBD1 (6 bases). V was pared by 4 bases and J by 2 bases, with 18 bases between. CDR3 length: 17 amino acids. Germline loops: CDR1 SGHRS, CDR2 YFSETQ. The CDR3 region is CASSPVRQGINTGELFF. The CDR3 region has the DNA TGCGCCAGCAGCCCCGTTCGGCAGGGGATAAACACCGGGGAGCTGTTTTTT.

This clone was recorded only once. In DNA form, the CDR3 reads TGTGCCAGCAGTGGACAGGATAGTAACATTCAGTACTTC. It is translated as CASSGQDSNIQYF. The J gene is TRBJ2-4, the V gene TRBV2; TRBD1 might be the D (6 bases). The germline V and J ends were trimmed by 4 bases and 7 bases, with 11 bases remaining between them. Germline loops: CDR1 SNHLY, CDR2 FYNNEI. The CDR3 consists of 13 residues.

The chain uses TRBV19 and TRBJ2-3; D not resolved. CDR3 length: 13 amino acids. Germline-derived CDR1 and CDR2 are LNHDA and SQIVND (reference sequence). Trimming took off 5 bases at V and 1 base at J, with 7 bases between the two ends. DNA of the CDR3: TGTGCCAGTAGTCCTGCGCGCACAGATACGCAGTATTTT. Its protein product is CASSPARTDTQYF.

This clone was detected only a few times. The chain combines TRBV29-1 with TRBJ2-7; tentative D call: TRBD2 (6 bases). Germline values: CDR1 SQVTM, CDR2 ANQGSEA. The V end was cut by 6 bases, the J end by 2 bases, with 11 bases between. This CDR3 comprises 12 residues. The CDR3 loop is CSVSGGTYEQYF. CDR3 in DNA: TGCAGCGTGTCTGGGGGGACCTACGAGCAGTACTTC.

The rearrangement joins TRBV4-3 to TRBJ2-7; TRBD1 is a possible D gene (5 bases). CDR1 and CDR2 from the germline V gene are LGHNA and YSLEER. Trimming left V 1 base short and J 5 bases short, with 12 bases between. This CDR3 has 14 amino acids. CDR3 loop: CASSQVVGANEQYF. CDR3 bases: TGCGCCAGCAGCCAAGTCGTTGGGGCAAACGAGCAGTACTTC.

The rearrangement uses TRBV4-2 and TRBJ2-3, with a possible D match to TRBD2 (6 bases). The CDR3 is made up of 15 amino acids. V lost 2 bases and J lost 2, with 11 bases in between. Germline values: CDR1 LGHNA, CDR2 YNFKEQ. In nucleotides, the CDR3 is TGTGCCAGCAGCCAATTCGGGGGATACACAGATACGCAGTATTTT. It yields the protein CASSQFGGYTDTQYF.

This rearrangement joins TRBV19 to TRBJ2-3, with D possibly TRBD2 on 6 matching bases. This CDR3 region has 16 residues. Germline CDR1 LNHDA, CDR2 SQIVND (reference sequence). The V and J ends lost 3 bases and 0 bases respectively, with 13 bases between them. The DNA for the CDR3 is TGTGCCAGTAGTATGGGAGGCCGATTTAGCACAGATACGCAGTATTTT. As protein: CASSMGGRFSTDTQYF.

The gene calls are TRBV6-4 and TRBJ2-3; 10 nucleotides align to TRBD1. Germline V CDR1 and CDR2: MRHNA, SNTAGT. The CDR3 has 18 amino acids. The V segment lost 2 bases and the J segment 2 bases; nucleotides outside the gene matches: 10. The CDR3 DNA follows: TGTGCCAGCAGTGACGGTGTGTGGGGGACAGGGGTCACAGATACGCAGTATTTT. This codes for CASSDGVWGTGVTDTQYF.

The chain combines TRBV7-6 with TRBJ1-1; 10 nucleotides agree with TRBD1. The V and J ends lost 1 base and 4 bases, in that order; junction bases with no gene match: 9. Germline V gives CDR1 SGHVS, CDR2 FNYEAQ. The CDR3 sequence is 17 residues long. CDR3 coding DNA: TGTGCCAGCAGCTTAGGCGGACAGGGGGTGGGTGGCACTGAAGCTTTCTTT. Translation gives CASSLGGQGVGGTEAFF.

This clone was found a few times. The CDR3 coding sequence is TGTGCCAGCAGTTTATCAGGGTTCAAGGGCTACGAGCAGTACTTC. It is translated as CASSLSGFKGYEQYF. J is TRBJ2-7 and V is TRBV28, with D possibly being TRBD1 (5 bases). Trimming stripped 1 base from V and 3 bases from J, with 13 bases between. The CDR3 is 15 residues long. Germline V gene data show CDR1 as MDHEN and CDR2 as SYDVKM.

The chain has TRBV4-1 and TRBJ1-6; weak D call: TRBD1 (6 bases). V was pared by 1 base and J by 6 bases, with 16 bases between. Germline CDR1 and CDR2: MGHRA and YSYEKL. This CDR3 is 17 amino acids long. CDR3 sequence: CASSQGGRQGPNSPLHF. CDR3 sequence (DNA): TGCGCCAGCAGCCAAGGCGGCCGGCAGGGGCCTAATTCACCCCTCCACTTT.

The chain carries TRBV19 and TRBJ1-6, with TRBD1 matching over 11 bases. The J segment lost 9 bases and the V segment lost 6 bases, leaving 10 bases of the junction unmatched. CDR1 and CDR2 from the germline V gene are LNHDA and SQIVND (reference sequence). This CDR3 comprises 16 residues. The CDR3 protein is CASSPAAGTGGSPLHF. In DNA form, the CDR3 reads TGTGCCAGTAGCCCCGCGGCCGGGACAGGGGGTTCACCCCTCCACTTT.

CDR3 bases: TGTGCCAGCACCGAGTTAGCGGGGGGGCGGGAGACCCAGTACTTC. This encodes CASTELAGGRETQYF. The rearrangement links TRBV6-1 to TRBJ2-7, with 11 bases fitting TRBD2. The J call may be mistaken, given a closer DNA end match to TRBJ2-5. In germline, CDR1 is MNHNS, CDR2 SASEGT. There are 15 residues in the CDR3.

The rearrangement joins TRBV5-1 to TRBJ1-1; D unresolved. Germline V gene lookup returns CDR1 SGHRS and CDR2 YFSETQ. The CDR3 extends over 12 amino acids. V was shortened by 5 bases and J by 3 bases, with 8 bases between the two germline ends. The CDR3 nucleotides read TGCGCCAGCAGGATCCCGGACACTGAAGCTTTCTTT. Its protein product is CASRIPDTEAFF. The variable domain in full, with the rest retrieved from reference TRBV5-1 and TRBJ1-1, is KAGVTQTPRYLIKTRGQQVTLSCSPISGHRSVSWYQQTPGQGLQFLFEYFSETQRNKGNFPGRFSGRQFSNSRSEMNVSTLELGDSALYLCASRIPDTEAFFGQGTRLTVV.

The chain couples TRBV4-2 to TRBJ2-7; possibly TRBD1 for D (5 bases). Per germline, CDR1 LGHNA and CDR2 YNFKEQ. The V end lost 4 bases, the J end lost 5 bases, and 15 bases lay between the germline ends. The CDR3 runs to 14 residues. CDR3 nucleotides: TGTGCCAGCAGCCCTAGGGCAGGGCCGGACGAGCAGTACTTC. It translates to CASSPRAGPDEQYF.

As to this clone: At one end, the junction sequence differs from germline, possibly due to a read error. The V and J genes are TRBV14 and TRBJ1-2, with unresolved D. The CDR3 totals 12 residues. Germline CDR1 reads SGHDN; CDR2 reads FVKESK. CDR3 DNA: TGTGCCAGCAGCCAAAATAGTCCGGGAGCCCCCTTC. Its protein product is CASSQNSPGAPF.